Here is one T cell receptor beta chain with its context. This clonotype was counted ten times or more. Its cognate antigen has yet to be identified. No qualities accompany the bases; no much larger clone lies one base away. The sample comes from a study of molecular identifiers for immune sequencing clone quantification (dated by TCRdb to the late 2010s). As for the study more broadly: For a replicate experiment, the RNA from either about 20,000 or 100,000 naive CD8 T cells was divided into five aliquots, and four of those aliquots went on to sequencing. CD8 T cells were used in a methods study to benchmark molecular-identifier clustering-based TCR repertoire sequencing (MIDCIRS) and TCR RNA copy counting. Study-wide conclusions, independent of this receptor: Approximately 2.7 recovered TCR RNA copies per cell were obtained by modeling, versus approximately 10 by digital PCR, implying a capture efficiency of 25% to 30%. The naive libraries included spiked-in Jurkat TCR RNA (about ten copies' worth), and this Jurkat TCR RNA is not part of the donor repertoire. Spiked-in Jurkat TCR RNA equal to a single cell's worth was reported to be detectable even within one million naive CD8 T cells. Without barcode sub-clustering, chimeric consensus sequences inflated TCR diversity; chimeras reached as high as 47%. In CMV-specific effector cells, clones with more than 20 RNA copies accounted for over 99% of molecules, whereas in naive cells such clones accounted for under 1%. Highly expanded clone sizes could be underestimated if identical TCR molecules share a barcode.

To prepare the library, PCR was applied. The reads were generated on an Illumina HiSeq 4000. Preparation of bulk TCR libraries followed a previously described approach, with the TCR primers listed in Table S5. Purification of total RNA was performed with the Qiagen AllPrep DNA/RNA kit. Before any analysis, reads coming from multiple sequencing runs of the same library were combined into one pool. In the source study's methods: Reads were retained only if their TCR constant sequence matched exactly, and those retained reads were trimmed to 150 nt and grouped according to their 12-nt molecular barcodes. Reads inside each barcode group were sub-clustered using a 15% Levenshtein threshold, and a quality-weighted consensus sequence was constructed for each RNA molecule. Non-functional sequences were excluded, and lower-count sequences lying one edit away from another sequence were also excluded. On the basis of fitting two negative binomial distributions, barcode sub-clusters with fewer than 20% of the maximum read count were discarded. The public reads were reanalyzed by TCRdb: fastp trimming at Q25, MiXCR alignment, in-frame beta chains only. Every entry covers one CDR3 protein and lists the most common genes and DNA from its rows. TCRdb assigned the V and J calls; the authors' analysis was not used. The sample table shows roughly 71,000 distinct CDR3 sequences, and roughly 18% are seen once. The top ten hold about 1.4% of the sample.

Libraries of naive CD8 T cells were built from anywhere between roughly 19,000 and 1,000,000 sorted cells, with 10%, 30% or 50% of the purified RNA used. On a BD FACSAria II, naive CD8 T cells were FACS-sorted as CD8+CD4-CCR7+CD45RA+ and collected into RLT Plus buffer. Detection sensitivity was tested by spiking Jurkat RNA equal to some 11 TCR copies' worth into samples containing 20,000-1,000,000 naive CD8 T cells. CD8 T cells were enriched with RosetteSep CD8+ T Cell Enrichment Cocktail and Ficoll-Paque, followed by ACK red cell lysis. In the germline V gene, CDR1 corresponds to MDHEN and CDR2 to SYDVKM. The V end loses 6 bases and the J end loses 1 base, and a stretch of 10 bases separates them. The CDR3 starts with the cysteine, ends with the phenylalanine, and has 14 residues. Only the CDR3 portion is preserved as DNA: 42 bases, with reading frame beginning at the first base.

Sequenced material: naive CD8+ T cells from blood, with Jurkat cell RNA spiked in. What the cell subset or site label conveys for this sample: FACS-sorted CD8+CD4-CCR7+CD45RA+ naive T cells. The receptor's source is a human donor in good health. Some libraries in this study had Jurkat cell RNA spiked in. Recombination linked TRBV28 to TRBJ1-3, with the D gene uncertain. The CDR3 here reads CASRLDGSGNTIYF. The nucleotide sequence reads as follows: TGTGCCAGCAGACTGGACGGATCTGGAAACACCATATATTTT.